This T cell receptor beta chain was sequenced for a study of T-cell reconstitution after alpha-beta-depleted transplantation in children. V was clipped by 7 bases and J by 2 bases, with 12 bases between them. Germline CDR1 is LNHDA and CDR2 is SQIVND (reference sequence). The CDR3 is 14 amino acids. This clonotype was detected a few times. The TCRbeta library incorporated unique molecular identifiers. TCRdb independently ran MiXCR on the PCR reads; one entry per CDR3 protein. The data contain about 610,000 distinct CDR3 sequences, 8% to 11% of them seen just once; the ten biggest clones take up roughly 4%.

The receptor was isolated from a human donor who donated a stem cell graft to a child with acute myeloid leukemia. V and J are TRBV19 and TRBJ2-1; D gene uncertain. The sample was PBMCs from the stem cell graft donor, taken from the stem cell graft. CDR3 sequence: CASKDDNTYNEQFF. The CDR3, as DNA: TGTGCCAGTAAGGATGATAATACCTACAATGAGCAGTTCTTC.